This T cell receptor (beta chain) was found in a study of cytomegalovirus exposure and HLA in healthy donors. PCR primers comprised 60 Vbeta and 13 Jbeta primers. Repertoires were generated with immunoSEQ multiplex PCR, while TCRdb's copy carries only in-frame clones and drops some. Among around 74,000 clones, around three quarters were seen once, and the ten largest hold around 3.6%. Donors likely had unrecorded immune exposures despite being nominally healthy when sampled. This clone occurred a few times. The antigen is undetermined. V lost 0 bases and J lost 6, with 6 bases in between. CDR1 SGHNT and CDR2 YENEEA come from the germline V gene. The CDR3 is 12 amino acids. Regarding the study as a whole: A few V segments could not be told apart, such as TRBV6-2 and TRBV6-3, and were left out.

Sequencing input: PBMCs. The chain combines TRBV11-3 with TRBJ2-7; no clear D. The sequence was collected from a man aged 40-55 years in good health and CMV-seronegative. DNA for the CDR3: TGTGCCAGCAGCTTAGACAGTGGCGAGCAGTACTTC. This translates into CASSLDSGEQYF.